This TCR beta chain was retrieved from a study of Ad26.COV2.S vaccination and SARS-CoV-2 variants. Study-level information: Of the COV1001 trial arms, the Ad26.COV2.S arm included the donor.

Study observations and caveats: People given the vaccine had a wider spike-specific TCR breadth than placebo recipients did.

Assay used: immunoSEQ multiplex PCR; TCRdb lists only in-frame clones, some missing. The repertoire holds some 340,000 clones, with roughly 80% as singletons. As to this clone: What it binds is not known.

Treatment indicated: 19 received Ad26.COV2.S at low or high dose, single or two shots; roughly 5 received placebo; per-sample allocation not given. The investigators took samples on day 63 after the first vaccine or placebo injection. There are 15 residues in the CDR3. V trimming: 6 bases; J trimming: 3 bases; junction bases outside the gene matches: 8. The germline V gene encodes CDR1 SGHRS and CDR2 YFSETQ. Here the sequenced sample was peripheral blood, taken in a trial of Ad26.COV2.S vaccine versus placebo. The rearrangement uses TRBV5-1 and TRBJ2-2; 7 bases align to TRBD2. The sequence was obtained from a person aged 18 to 65 who received the Ad26.COV2.S COVID-19 vaccine or a placebo. The CDR3 region has the DNA TGCGCCAGCACCTTAGGGGCGGGGGACACCGGGGAGCTGTTTTTT. Its translation is CASTLGAGDTGELFF.